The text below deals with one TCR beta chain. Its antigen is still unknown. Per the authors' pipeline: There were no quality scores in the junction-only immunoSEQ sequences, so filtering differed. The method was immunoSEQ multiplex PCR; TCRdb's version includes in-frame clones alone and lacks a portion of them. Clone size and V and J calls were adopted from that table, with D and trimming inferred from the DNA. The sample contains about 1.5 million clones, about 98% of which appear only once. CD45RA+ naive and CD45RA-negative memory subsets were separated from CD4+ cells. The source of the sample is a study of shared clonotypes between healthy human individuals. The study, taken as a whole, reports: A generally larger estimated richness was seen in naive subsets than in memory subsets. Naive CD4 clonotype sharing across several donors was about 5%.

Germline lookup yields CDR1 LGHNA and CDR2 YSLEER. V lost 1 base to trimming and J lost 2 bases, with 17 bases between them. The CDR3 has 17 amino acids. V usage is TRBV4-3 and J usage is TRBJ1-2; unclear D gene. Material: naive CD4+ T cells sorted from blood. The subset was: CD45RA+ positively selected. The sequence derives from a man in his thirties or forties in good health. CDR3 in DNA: TGCGCCAGCAGCCAAGCTCCCACATTAAACTCCAACTATGGCTACACCTTC. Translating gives CASSQAPTLNSNYGYTF.